This TCR beta chain was obtained from a study of T cell repertoires in cytomegalovirus infection. Whole-study context: Evidence of both CMV infection and a matching HLA type came from public TCR beta signatures. Notes on the study in general: HLA-C-restricted CMV clonotypes gave the most frequent clonotype in two of eight donors. Cumulative frequency (of public TCR beta family members) identified carriers of CMV plus the relevant HLA.

This clonotype turned up a few times. What it recognizes is unknown. TCRdb ran MiXCR on the reads and lists one entry per CDR3 protein. This sample yields around 120,000 distinct CDR3 sequences, of which under 30% are seen a single time; roughly 35% belongs to the top ten. Germline CDR1 is MNHEY and CDR2 is SVGEGT. V was pared by 4 bases and J by 1 base, with 10 bases between. The CDR3 sequence is 14 residues long. The sequenced material came from PBMCs, sequenced either directly or after in vitro stimulation (not recorded which). This TCR came from a human donor in good health (CMV status not recorded). Some clones in this sample may be carry-over from other donors' samples. The chain joins TRBV6-2 or TRBV6-3 to TRBJ2-5; no clear D. CDR3 protein: CASSFHGPQETQYF. The CDR3 bases are TGTGCCAGCAGTTTCCACGGACCCCAAGAGACCCAGTACTTC.